The rows below give T cell receptor beta chains drawn from one sample of a study of cytomegalovirus exposure and HLA in healthy donors. TCRdb's table, derived via immunoSEQ multiplex PCR, lists solely in-frame clones and lacks some. The sample records around 160,000 clones, less than 95% being singletons. Sequenced: PBMCs. Every receptor here comes from a woman younger than 35 in good health and CMV-seropositive. Each CDR3 is given with its conserved first and last residue. D genes are given only for firm matches. For some rows the clone size is stated as once, few or many, or as a class when expanded; others skip it.

>-|TRBV4-1|16|TRBJ1-2|TRBD1
CASSQERGQGKDGYTF
TGCGCCAGCAGCCAAGAAAGGGGACAGGGGAAGGATGGCTACACCTTC
>-|TRBV19|16|TRBJ2-1|-
CASSIGWDSAYNEQFF
TGTGCCAGTAGTATAGGTTGGGACTCCGCCTACAATGAGCAGTTCTTC
>-|TRBV7-2|14|TRBJ1-2|TRBD1
CASSQAGGAGGYTF
TGTGCCAGCAGCCAAGCAGGGGGCGCCGGGGGCTACACCTTC
>-|TRBV28|14|TRBJ2-7|TRBD2
CASNPTSGSYEQYF
TGTGCCAGCAATCCGACTAGCGGGTCCTACGAGCAGTACTTC
>-|TRBV2|16|TRBJ2-1|-
CASSVLKRASYNEQFF
TGTGCCAGCAGCGTATTGAAGCGGGCCTCCTACAATGAGCAGTTCTTC
>once|TRBV27|17|TRBJ2-1|TRBD2
CASSPTLAGGSYNEQFF
TGTGCCAGCAGTCCTACGCTAGCGGGAGGCTCCTACAATGAGCAGTTCTTC
>once|TRBV6-1|15|TRBJ1-2|-
CASSEPPSASYGYTF
TGTGCCAGCAGTGAACCGCCCTCCGCTAGCTATGGCTACACCTTC
>-|TRBV7-9|14|TRBJ2-1|TRBD2
CASRLAATYNEQFF
TGTGCCAGCCGACTAGCGGCGACCTACAATGAGCAGTTCTTC
>-|TRBV7-2|17|TRBJ2-3|-
CASSLLPTGSGTDTQYF
TGTGCCAGCAGCTTATTACCAACGGGGAGCGGGACAGATACGCAGTATTTT
>-|TRBV18|16|TRBJ2-3|TRBD2
CASSPRGLAGTDTQYF
TGTGCCAGCTCACCGAGGGGACTAGCGGGTACAGATACGCAGTATTTT
>-|TRBV27|16|TRBJ2-1|-
CASSARSGSSYNEQFF
TGTGCCAGCTCCGCGAGGTCGGGGAGCTCCTACAATGAGCAGTTCTTC
>-|TRBV5-1|17|TRBJ2-2|TRBD1
CASSLPVSGGNTGELFF
TGCGCCAGCAGCTTACCTGTGTCAGGGGGGAACACCGGGGAGCTGTTTTTT
>few|TRBV7-2|14|TRBJ1-2|-
CASSMSTEAFGYTF
TGTGCCAGCAGTATGTCAACCGAGGCTTTTGGCTACACCTTC
>-|TRBV6-1|14|TRBJ1-5|-
CASWGRGSNQPQHF
TGTGCCAGCTGGGGCAGGGGAAGCAATCAGCCCCAGCATTTT
>-|TRBV6-1|14|TRBJ2-3|TRBD1
CASRRQGGTDTQYF
TGTGCCAGCAGACGACAGGGGGGCACAGATACGCAGTATTTT
>-|TRBV6-5|15|TRBJ1-4|-
CASSYSTGLNEKLFF
TGTGCCAGCAGTTACTCGACAGGTCTTAATGAAAAACTGTTTTTT
>-|TRBV19|16|TRBJ2-2|-
CASSPSGLALAGELFF
TGTGCCAGTAGTCCCTCCGGGCTAGCCCTTGCCGGGGAGCTGTTTTTT
>-|TRBV4-1|16|TRBJ1-5|TRBD1
CASSQEQGPINQPQHF
TGCGCCAGCAGCCAAGAACAGGGGCCCATCAATCAGCCCCAGCATTTT
>-|TRBV19|18|TRBJ2-6|TRBD1
CASSIAAGGITGANVLTF
TGTGCCAGTAGTATCGCGGCAGGGGGCATTACCGGGGCCAACGTCCTGACTTTC
>-|TRBV5-6|16|TRBJ2-3|TRBD2
CASSPGLAGGADTQYF
TGTGCCAGCAGCCCGGGACTAGCGGGGGGGGCGGATACGCAGTATTTT
>-|TRBV13|13|TRBJ2-1|TRBD1
CASSRQGRNEQFF
TGTGCCAGCAGCCGACAGGGACGGAATGAGCAGTTCTTC
>-|TRBV5-1|15|TRBJ2-1|TRBD1
CASSLETGAYNEQFF
TGCGCCAGCAGCTTGGAAACAGGGGCCTACAATGAGCAGTTCTTC
>-|TRBV11-2|16|TRBJ1-2|-
CASSLDLGRGSYGYTF
TGTGCCAGCAGCTTAGATCTCGGCAGGGGCAGCTATGGCTACACCTTC
>few|TRBV7-3|13|TRBJ2-7|-
CASSPKPSYEQYF
TGTGCCAGCAGCCCTAAGCCGTCCTACGAGCAGTACTTC
>-|TRBV4-1|16|TRBJ2-1|-
CASSQETLQGSNEQFF
TGCGCCAGCAGCCAAGAGACCCTACAGGGTTCGAATGAGCAGTTCTTC
>-|TRBV18|13|TRBJ2-5|-
CASSLDSGETQYF
TGTGCCAGCTCACTTGACAGCGGGGAGACCCAGTACTTC
>-|TRBV5-1|16|TRBJ2-3|TRBD2
CASSWPSGFSGDTQYF
TGCGCCAGCAGCTGGCCTAGCGGGTTCTCCGGAGATACGCAGTATTTT
>-|TRBV6-6|14|TRBJ1-4|TRBD1
CASSEGQRNEKLFF
TGTGCCAGCAGCGAGGGACAGAGAAATGAAAAACTGTTTTTT
>-|TRBV4-3|15|TRBJ2-2|-
CASSQDYPSPGELFF
TGCGCCAGCAGCCAAGATTATCCTAGCCCCGGGGAGCTGTTTTTT
>-|TRBV6-1|12|TRBJ2-7|TRBD1
CASGGQDYEQYF
TGTGCCAGCGGGGGACAGGACTACGAGCAGTACTTC
>-|TRBV27|14|TRBJ1-4|TRBD1
CASSLFGDSEKLFF
TGTGCCAGCAGTTTATTCGGGGACAGTGAAAAACTGTTTTTT
>-|TRBV6-5|12|TRBJ2-7|-
CATSEGEGEQYF
TGTGCCACGTCGGAGGGGGAGGGCGAGCAGTACTTC
>-|TRBV4-3|16|TRBJ2-2|TRBD2
CASSQEPSGSVGELFF
TGCGCCAGCAGCCAAGAGCCTAGCGGGAGTGTCGGGGAGCTGTTTTTT
>-|TRBV9|15|TRBJ2-2|TRBD2
CASSVGSGSTGELFF
TGTGCCAGCAGCGTTGGTAGCGGGAGCACCGGGGAGCTGTTTTTT
>-|TRBV5-1|14|TRBJ2-1|-
CASSLVKPENEQFF
TGCGCCAGCAGCTTGGTCAAACCCGAGAATGAGCAGTTCTTC
>-|TRBV5-1|16|TRBJ2-3|TRBD2
CASSLFGPAGEDTQYF
TGCGCCAGCAGCTTGTTCGGTCCAGCGGGGGAGGATACGCAGTATTTT
>-|TRBV4-1|16|TRBJ2-1|TRBD2
CASSQDPGGPRNEQFF
TGCGCCAGCAGCCAAGATCCGGGAGGGCCAAGGAATGAGCAGTTCTTC
>once|TRBV28|16|TRBJ1-3|-
CASSLIGGGSGNTIYF
TGTGCCAGCAGTTTAATCGGGGGGGGCTCTGGAAACACCATATATTTT
>-|TRBV5-1|15|TRBJ2-3|-
CASSFVQGSTDTQYF
TGCGCCAGCAGCTTCGTACAGGGCTCGACAGATACGCAGTATTTT
>once|TRBV5-6|13|TRBJ2-7|TRBD2
CASSPGLVYEQYF
TGTGCCAGCAGCCCGGGACTAGTCTACGAGCAGTACTTC
>-|TRBV19|15|TRBJ2-2|TRBD2
CASSTEGGPNGELFF
TGTGCCAGTAGTACTGAGGGAGGGCCTAACGGGGAGCTGTTTTTT
>-|TRBV11-2|17|TRBJ1-6|-
CASRDPLRRGHNSPLHF
TGTGCCAGCAGGGATCCCTTGCGGCGGGGGCATAATTCACCCCTCCACTTT
>-|TRBV4-1|17|TRBJ2-2|-
CASSPGLLAPNTGELFF
TGCGCCAGCAGCCCCGGTCTCCTCGCTCCGAACACCGGGGAGCTGTTTTTT
>-|TRBV6-1|14|TRBJ2-5|TRBD1
CASSKDRGWGTQYF
TGTGCCAGCAGTAAGGACAGGGGGTGGGGGACCCAGTACTTC
>-|TRBV4-2|18|TRBJ2-6|-
CASTAGFSDRAGANVLTF
TGTGCCAGCACAGCGGGCTTTAGCGACCGAGCGGGGGCCAACGTCCTGACTTTC
>-|TRBV2|17|TRBJ2-7|TRBD2
CASSELLAGASSNIGYF
TGTGCCAGCAGTGAATTACTAGCGGGAGCTTCCTCTAACATAGGGTACTTC
>-|TRBV14|17|TRBJ1-1|-
CASSQRTGFGPGTEAFF
TGTGCCAGCAGCCAACGCACAGGCTTTGGCCCGGGCACTGAAGCTTTCTTT
>-|TRBV5-1|15|TRBJ2-5|TRBD2
CASSGTAGAVETQYF
TGCGCCAGCAGCGGTACAGCGGGGGCAGTAGAGACCCAGTACTTC
>-|TRBV7-2|14|TRBJ1-6|-
CASSMGLLNSPLHF
TGTGCCAGCAGCATGGGACTGCTCAATTCACCCCTCCACTTT
>-|TRBV7-9|16|TRBJ2-7|TRBD2
CASSFGGGLAGYEQYF
TGTGCCAGCAGCTTTGGGGGGGGACTAGCGGGTTACGAGCAGTACTTC
>-|TRBV4-3|14|TRBJ2-1|TRBD2
CASSQGRAGNEQFF
TGCGCCAGCAGCCAGGGGAGGGCGGGGAATGAGCAGTTCTTC
>-|TRBV6-4|15|TRBJ1-1|TRBD1
CASRGQGSSVTEAFF
TGTGCCAGCAGAGGACAGGGGAGCAGCGTCACTGAAGCTTTCTTT
>-|TRBV2|16|TRBJ2-1|-
CASSGPPRGSYNEQFF
TGTGCCAGCAGTGGCCCCCCGCGGGGCTCCTACAATGAGCAGTTCTTC